What follows are 10 T cell receptor beta chains derived from one specimen sequenced in a study of a mutant IDH1 vaccine in newly diagnosed glioma. The time point is: week 23, last vaccination. Each dose delivered 300 ug of mutant IDH1 20-mer peptide subcutaneously with imiquimod. Generated by immunoSEQ multiplex PCR, the TCRdb table keeps only in-frame clones and is missing some. The sample holds roughly 60,000 clones; about 88% are singletons and the top ten take less than 5%. Antigens of these TCRs are unknown. Sequencing was performed on PBMCs, taken from a glioma patient whose treatment included an IDH1 peptide vaccine. The source is a man between 25 and 39 years old with glioma.

Only one count was recorded for this clone. The chain carries TRBV4-1 and TRBJ2-7; TRBD2 matches 9 bases. CDR1 is MGHRA, CDR2 YSYEKL, per germline. The CDR3 covers 16 residues. The ends lost 1 base at V and 2 bases at J; junction bases unmatched: 6. DNA of the CDR3: TGCGCCAGCAGCCAAGGGTCTAGCGGGGCAGCCTACGAGCAGTACTTC. It yields the protein CASSQGSSGAAYEQYF.

The chain employs TRBV5-1 and TRBJ1-4; 9 bases agree with TRBD1. Germline trimming cut 0 bases from V and 5 bases from J; bases unmatched to any gene: 5. This CDR3 spans 16 amino acids. Looked up from germline, CDR1 is SGHRS and CDR2 is YFSETQ. CDR3 sequence reads: CASSLGVDRGNEKLFF. In DNA, the CDR3 is TGCGCCAGCAGCTTGGGAGTTGACAGGGGGAATGAAAAACTGTTTTTT.

This sequence joins TRBV10-1 and TRBJ2-1, with a weak D call TRBD2 (5 bases). V lost 4 bases and J lost 0, with 7 bases in between. CDR3 size: 14 residues. The germline V gene has CDR1 WNHNN and CDR2 SYGVQD (reference sequence). The CDR3 region has the DNA TGCGCCAGCAGTGGTGGGAGCTCCTACAATGAGCAGTTCTTC. The encoded protein is CASSGGSSYNEQFF.

This clone came up once. This chain connects TRBV9 to TRBJ2-1; tentatively, D is TRBD2 (6 bases). The CDR3 spans 14 residues. Germline V gene sequence: CDR1 SGDLS, CDR2 YYNGEE. V was clipped by 4 bases and J by 10 bases, with 18 bases between them. The CDR3 nucleotides are TGTGCCAGCAGCCCAGGGACTCGAGATAGAGAGCAGTTCTTC. Translation gives CASSPGTRDREQFF.

The gene calls are TRBV7-9 and TRBJ1-5, with D unclear. The CDR3 runs 14 residues. The V gene lost 5 bases and the J gene lost 4 bases, with 12 bases spanning the gap. The V gene's germline CDR1 is SEHNR and CDR2 FQNEAQ (reference sequence). The CDR3 nucleotides are TGTGCCAGCAGCCCCAATGCGGGAAATCAGCCCCAGCATTTT. It is translated as CASSPNAGNQPQHF.

This chain joins TRBV7-9 and TRBJ1-1, with a possible D match to TRBD1 (5 bases). CDR3 size: 16 residues. V shed 4 bases and J shed 2 bases, with 17 bases lying between them. Germline assignment: CDR1 SEHNR and CDR2 FQNEAQ (reference sequence). The CDR3 nucleotides read TGTGCCAGCAGCTCTCGTGTGACCAGGGTTAACACTGAAGCTTTCTTT. Amino acid sequence: CASSSRVTRVNTEAFF.

The chain is built from TRBV5-1 and TRBJ1-2; 8 nucleotides align to TRBD1. The CDR3 is made up of 14 amino acids. The germline V gene encodes CDR1 SGHRS and CDR2 YFSETQ. With 4 bases clipped from V and 6 bases from J, the junction kept 8 bases outside the gene matches. The CDR3 nucleotides read TGCGCCAGCAGCGTGGCAGGGGGCAGAGATGGCTACACCTTC. Protein: CASSVAGGRDGYTF.

This clone was recorded only once. The chain links TRBV28 to TRBJ1-4; perhaps TRBD1 as D (5 bases). V lost 2 bases to trimming and J lost 8 bases, with 12 bases between them. There are 14 residues in the CDR3. Germline loops: CDR1 MDHEN, CDR2 SYDVKM. The CDR3 loop reads CASSLGDLGEKLFF. CDR3 sequence (DNA): TGTGCCAGCAGTTTAGGGGACCTCGGGGAAAAACTGTTTTTT.

The DNA of the CDR3 is TGCGCCAGCAGCTTGACAGGGGCGGGTGGCTACACCTTC. As protein: CASSLTGAGGYTF. This sequence joins TRBV5-1 and TRBJ1-2; TRBD1 matches 7 bases. Per germline, CDR1 SGHRS and CDR2 YFSETQ. The CDR3 is made up of 13 amino acids. V lost 1 base to trimming and J lost 7 bases; unmatched junction nucleotides: 4.

This sequence joins TRBV6-1 and TRBJ2-4, with D perhaps assigned TRBD1 or TRBD2 (5 bases each). CDR3 length: 16 residues. The ends were cut back, 2 bases at V and 8 bases at J, with 19 bases in the middle. Germline CDR1 is MNHNS and CDR2 is SASEGT. CDR3 in DNA: TGTGCCAGCAGTGAAACATGGGACCCCGTGGGCTACATTCAGTACTTC. It encodes CASSETWDPVGYIQYF.